This T cell receptor (beta chain) comes out of a study of T-cell reconstitution after alpha-beta-depleted transplantation in children. This clonotype was counted many times. Germline trimming cut 2 bases from V and 7 bases from J; bases unmatched to any gene: 3. Germline CDR1 and CDR2: SGHVS and FQNEAQ. This CDR3 is built from 14 residues. Unique molecular identifiers were used in preparing the TCRbeta library. TCRdb called the PCR reads again in MiXCR, with one record for every CDR3 protein. Here the sample spans around 240,000 distinct CDR3 sequences, just under 8.5% being singletons. Sequencing used PBMCs, mostly from graft donor cells, obtained 180 days after TCRalphabeta/CD19-depleted stem cell transplant. This chain links TRBV7-8 with TRBJ2-4, with TRBD1 identical over 9 bases. The sequence was obtained from a male patient younger than 18 who had a stem cell transplant for acute lymphoblastic leukemia, so the T cells may come from the graft donor. CDR3 nucleotides: TGTGCCAGCAGCTTAATCGGGACAGGGAACATTCAGTACTTC. Its protein is CASSLIGTGNIQYF.